The next 10 T cell receptor beta chains were all read from a single sample in a study of blood T cell repertoires in COVID-19. The method was immunoSEQ multiplex PCR; TCRdb's version includes in-frame clones alone and lacks a portion of them. This table has about 380,000 clones, roughly 87% appearing once. Sequences were obtained from PBMCs or T cells enriched from blood (not recorded which). Source of these receptors: a woman aged 25 to 45 who had recovered from COVID-19.

CDR3: CASSQAGTATDTQYF. The CDR3 DNA reads as TGTGCCAGCAGTCAGGCAGGGACTGCCACAGATACGCAGTATTTT. The chain links TRBV28 to TRBJ2-3; TRBD2 is a possible D gene (6 bases). Trimming removed 5 bases at V and 2 bases at J, with 14 bases between. Germline loops: CDR1 MDHEN, CDR2 SYDVKM. The CDR3 totals 15 residues.

The rearrangement joins TRBV29-1 to TRBJ2-3, with a tentative D call TRBD2 (6 bases). With 3 bases removed from V and 2 bases from J, the gap between germline ends came to 12 bases. The CDR3 extends over 14 amino acids. CDR1 is SQVTM and CDR2 is ANQGSEA in the germline V gene. CDR3 sequence reads: CSVEGGGTTDTQYF. CDR3 DNA sequence: TGCAGCGTTGAGGGTGGCGGGACCACAGATACGCAGTATTTT.

The chain is built from TRBV3-1 (or the pseudogene TRBV3-2) and TRBJ2-1; TRBD2 agrees at 7 bases. J lost 0 bases, V lost 0 bases, and 5 bases had no gene match. Germline values: CDR1 LGHDT, CDR2 YNNKEL (reference sequence). There are 17 residues in the CDR3. CDR3 loop: CASSQERRESSYNEQFF. The CDR3, as DNA: TGTGCCAGCAGCCAAGAAAGGCGGGAGTCCTCCTACAATGAGCAGTTCTTC.

V and J are TRBV3-1 (or the pseudogene TRBV3-2) and TRBJ2-7; TRBD2 matches at 8 bases. Losses at the gene ends were 2 bases for V and 3 bases for J; bases not matched to a gene: 3. Germline assignment: CDR1 LGHDT and CDR2 YNNKEL (reference sequence). The CDR3 is 14 residues long. The CDR3 region has the DNA TGTGCCAGCAGCCAACCCGGGACTAGCTACGAGCAGTACTTC. This sequence encodes CASSQPGTSYEQYF.

This chain links TRBV29-1 with TRBJ2-3, with 9 bases aligning to TRBD2. The CDR3 spans 16 residues. In germline, CDR1 is SQVTM, CDR2 ANQGSEA. V shed 5 bases, J shed 2 bases, and the junction held 11 bases outside the gene matches. This chain's CDR3 is CSVSTMTSGTTDTQYF. CDR3 DNA sequence: TGCAGCGTTTCTACAATGACTAGCGGTACCACAGATACGCAGTATTTT.

The chain carries TRBV5-8 and TRBJ1-2; D is undetermined. The CDR3 is made up of 15 amino acids. Deletions cut 2 bases from V and 6 bases from J, with 17 bases between. Per the germline V gene, CDR1 is SGHTS and CDR2 is YDEGEE. The CDR3, as DNA: TGTGCCAGCAGCTTTAGGACTGAAGCCCTCAATGGCTACACCTTC. Encoded protein: CASSFRTEALNGYTF.

V usage is TRBV19 and J usage is TRBJ2-3; 8 bases are a match to TRBD2. J gave up 0 bases and V 4 bases, and 6 bases lay outside the gene matches. Germline CDR1 and CDR2: LNHDA and SQIVND (reference sequence). This CDR3 region has 16 residues. CDR3 in amino acids: CASSTGGGPSTDTQYF. The CDR3 bases are TGTGCCAGTAGTACGGGCGGGGGGCCGAGCACAGATACGCAGTATTTT.

V is TRBV11-2 and J is TRBJ2-1; tentatively, D is TRBD2 (7 bases). The CDR3 contains 15 residues. Germline CDR1 and CDR2: SGHAT and FQNNGV. Trimming stripped 4 bases from V and 5 bases from J, with 15 bases between. This chain's CDR3 is CASSSGGPTNNEQFF. CDR3 DNA: TGTGCCAGCAGCTCCGGGGGGCCGACTAACAATGAGCAGTTCTTC. The whole variable domain, remainder taken from reference TRBV11-2 and TRBJ2-1, is EAGVAQSPRYKIIEKRQSVAFWCNPISGHATLYWYQQILGQGPKLLIQFQNNGVVDDSQLPKDRFSAERLKGVDSTLKIQPAKLEDSAVYLCASSSGGPTNNEQFFGPGTRLTVL.

The CDR3 is CASSQEARPDYGYTF. In nucleotides, the CDR3 is TGCGCCAGCAGCCAAGAGGCCAGGCCGGACTATGGCTACACCTTC. The chain joins TRBV4-1 to TRBJ1-2, with D unclear. Per germline, CDR1 MGHRA and CDR2 YSYEKL. The CDR3 covers 15 residues. Deletions cut 0 bases from V and 3 bases from J, with 11 bases between.

This chain uses TRBV14 with TRBJ2-3, with D unclear. Per germline, CDR1 SGHDN and CDR2 FVKESK. The CDR3 consists of 16 residues. V dropped 1 base and J dropped 0 bases, with 11 bases sitting between them. The CDR3 region has the DNA TGTGCCAGCAGCCAAGTGCGGTTCACTAGCACAGATACGCAGTATTTT. This encodes CASSQVRFTSTDTQYF.